Below are 15 T cell receptor beta chains sequenced from a single sample in a study of Graves' ophthalmopathy and Graves' hyperthyroidism. RNA transcripts yielded amplified TCR beta CDR3 regions. A first-round RT-PCR used HTBI primers, followed by a second-round multiplex PCR. TCRdb passed the multiplex PCR reads through MiXCR, listing each CDR3 protein once. The data hold about 620,000 distinct CDR3 sequences, with 22% observed a single time. The sequenced material came from peripheral blood. The receptors were gathered from a woman younger than 30 with stable Graves' hyperthyroidism. Some clones in this sample may be carry-over from other donors' samples.

This clonotype was seen more than once but under ten times. This rearrangement joins TRBV4-1 to TRBJ2-7; the match to TRBD2 covers 9 bases. The CDR3 has 14 amino acids. The V gene's germline CDR1 is MGHRA and CDR2 YSYEKL. The trim removed 4 bases at V and 2 bases at J, leaving 3 bases unmatched. The CDR3 region is CASSRGLAAYEQYF. CDR3 bases: TGCGCCAGCAGCCGGGGACTAGCTGCCTACGAGCAGTACTTC.

Many counts were recorded for this clonotype. The V gene is TRBV2, the J gene TRBJ2-7; TRBD2 aligns across 8 bases. The junction had 8 bases not matched to a gene; V was cut back by 5 bases and J by 5 bases. The germline V gene has CDR1 SNHLY and CDR2 FYNNEI. The CDR3 is made up of 14 amino acids. The CDR3: CASSFKRGFNEQYF. DNA of the CDR3: TGTGCCAGCAGTTTCAAGCGGGGGTTCAACGAGCAGTACTTC.

In this sample, this clonotype turned up many times. This rearrangement joins TRBV5-1 to TRBJ1-1; no reliable D call. The germline V gene has CDR1 SGHRS and CDR2 YFSETQ. The V and J ends lost 4 bases and 5 bases respectively, with 12 bases between them. The CDR3 spans 13 residues. CDR3 sequence (DNA): TGCGCCAGCAGCCCCCATGTTAGGACTGAAGCTTTCTTT. This gives the protein CASSPHVRTEAFF.

This clonotype occurred many times. The chain uses TRBV28 and TRBJ1-5; 7 bases are shared with TRBD1. The CDR3 covers 15 residues. V lost 5 bases to trimming and J lost 2 bases; unmatched junction nucleotides: 6. Per the germline V gene, CDR1 is MDHEN and CDR2 is SYDVKM. The CDR3 spells CASSPDRARNQPQHF. The CDR3 coding sequence is TGTGCCAGCAGTCCTGACAGGGCCCGCAATCAGCCCCAGCATTTT.

This clonotype was counted once. The chain joins TRBV6-5 to TRBJ1-2; 7 bases match TRBD1. The CDR3 totals 14 residues. V shed 2 bases, J shed 3 bases, and the junction held 3 bases outside the gene matches. Per germline, CDR1 MNHEY and CDR2 SVGAGI. The CDR3 DNA sequence: TGTGCCAGCAGTTACAGGGACAGAGACTATGGCTACACCTTC. This gives the protein CASSYRDRDYGYTF.

CDR3 region: CSVTPTSGVADTQYF. For the CDR3, the DNA is TGCAGCGTTACCCCGACTAGCGGGGTGGCAGATACGCAGTATTTT. The chain couples TRBV29-1 to TRBJ2-3; 11 bases are shared with TRBD2. J was trimmed by 4 bases and V by 5 bases; bases with no gene match: 8. The CDR3 has 15 residues. CDR1 and CDR2 (germline): SQVTM, ANQGSEA.

The table lists this clonotype with many counts. The chain couples TRBV6-5 to TRBJ2-7; D remains unclear. The CDR3 loop spans 13 amino acids. V lost 0 bases to trimming and J lost 6 bases, with 9 bases between them. CDR1 MNHEY and CDR2 SVGAGI come from the germline V gene. The CDR3 bases are TGTGCCAGCAGTTACTCGACGATCTCCGAGCAGTACTTC. Encoded protein: CASSYSTISEQYF.

This clonotype was detected many times. The chain is built from TRBV24-1 and TRBJ2-2; weak D call: TRBD1 (6 bases). The CDR3 has 14 residues. Germline V gene lookup returns CDR1 KGHDR and CDR2 SFDVKD. V was shortened by 5 bases and J by 5 bases, with 11 bases between the two germline ends. The CDR3 sequence: CATSGIRGTGELFF. DNA for the CDR3: TGTGCCACCAGTGGGATCAGGGGTACCGGGGAGCTGTTTTTT.

A note on this clonotype: Germline is not matched at one junction end, which may reflect a read error. This sequence joins TRBV2 and TRBJ2-2; D is ambiguous. The CDR3 length is 16 residues. Germline V gene data show CDR1 as SNHLY and CDR2 as FYNNEI. CDR3 nucleotides: TGCGCCAGCAGCCAAGGAACAGCCACCAGGCCCGGGGAGCTGTTTTTT. Its translation: CASSQGTATRPGELFF.

The V and J genes are TRBV7-6 and TRBJ2-2, with D maybe TRBD2 (6 bases). Looked up from germline, CDR1 is SGHVS and CDR2 is FNYEAQ. V was cut by 2 bases and J by 5 bases, with 12 bases left in between. This CDR3 has 15 amino acids. The CDR3 sequence is CASSLLQAGTGELFF. The CDR3 bases are TGTGCCAGCAGCTTACTGCAGGCGGGGACCGGGGAGCTGTTTTTT.

In its sample, this clonotype was seen a few times. The chain employs TRBV7-2 and TRBJ1-2; no firm D call. The CDR3 sequence is 14 residues long. From germline, CDR1 is SGHTA and CDR2 FQGNSA. V was clipped by 7 bases and J by 0 bases, with 12 bases between them. The CDR3 loop is CASMPTLANYGYTF. CDR3 coding DNA: TGTGCCAGCATGCCGACCTTAGCTAACTATGGCTACACCTTC.

This clonotype has at least ten counts. The conserved final phenylalanine or tryptophan is absent from the CDR3, which likely points to a read error. The chain uses TRBV12-3 or TRBV12-4 and TRBJ2-7; possibly TRBD1 for D (6 bases). Trimming pared 8 bases from V and 2 bases from J, leaving 10 bases between. This CDR3 is 12 amino acids long. CDR3 amino acids: CASRDIAYEQYL. DNA for the CDR3: TGTGCCAGCCGGGACATTGCCTACGAGCAGTACCTC.

Note on this clonotype: This could be a read error, since a much larger clone is one nucleotide away. This rearrangement joins TRBV7-9 to TRBJ2-4; no firm D call. V was pared by 2 bases and J by 5 bases, with 4 bases between. This CDR3 has 12 residues. The germline V gene encodes CDR1 SEHNR and CDR2 FQNEAQ (reference sequence). In DNA form, the CDR3 reads TGTGCCAGCAGCTTATACCAAAACATTCAGTACTTC. This translates into CASSLYQNIQYF.

This clonotype has a count of ten or more. V and J are TRBV6-4 and TRBJ1-6; 8 bases align to TRBD1. Germline-derived CDR1 and CDR2 are MRHNA and SNTAGT. With 6 bases clipped from V and 9 bases from J, the junction kept 4 bases outside the gene matches. The CDR3 is 13 residues long. CDR3 DNA: TGTGCCAGCAGGCGGACAGGGATTTCACCCCTCCACTTT. Translating it yields CASRRTGISPLHF.

The rearrangement links TRBV19 to TRBJ1-5, with D possibly being TRBD1 (5 bases). The germline V gene encodes CDR1 LNHDA and CDR2 SQIVND (reference sequence). V gave up 3 bases and J gave up 5 bases, with 11 bases separating them. This CDR3 spans 14 amino acids. The CDR3 sequence is CASSIRDGYQPQHF. CDR3 in DNA: TGTGCCAGTAGTATCCGGGACGGTTATCAGCCCCAGCATTTT.